This T cell receptor beta chain was profiled in a study of regulatory T cells in long-lasting Graves disease. At the level of the study: The study counted Graves' disease as persistent given over 5 years of antithyroid drugs and positive TSH receptor antibodies. Regarding the study as a whole: Accuracy could have been hurt by small sample size. A greater number of public clonotypes (2,741) was shared by persistent patients than by new patients (around 970).

In building TCR beta libraries, iRepertoire HTBI primers were used together with Arm-PCR of CDR3 regions. TCRdb passed the multiplex PCR reads through MiXCR, listing each CDR3 protein once. The table includes 350,000 to 500,000 distinct CDR3 sequences, roughly a fifth detected once. This clonotype turned up a few times. What it binds is unknown. The time point denotes: persistent/refractory GD, antithyroid drugs over 5 years with positive TRAb. RNA isolated from PBMCs was used to make the TCR library. Between the trimmed V and J ends, which lost 0 bases and 2 bases, there was a span of 5 bases. Looked up from germline, CDR1 is LNHNV and CDR2 is YYDKDF (reference sequence). This CDR3 is built from 13 residues.

This clonotype was sampled from a female donor with Graves disease. V usage is TRBV15 and J usage is TRBJ2-7; D not resolved. The sample here was peripheral blood mononuclear cells (PBMCs), taken when the disease was refractory, from a patient treated with antithyroid drugs. For the CDR3, the DNA is TGTGCCACCAGCAGAGATATCCCCTACGAGCAGTACTTC. Protein sequence: CATSRDIPYEQYF.